These 21 T cell receptor beta chains share one sample of origin, sequenced in a study of cytomegalovirus exposure and HLA in healthy donors. Both 60 Vbeta primers and 13 Jbeta primers went into the PCR. Measured with immunoSEQ multiplex PCR; TCRdb has only the in-frame clones, and not every one. The sample lists 130,000 or so clones, about 8.5% occurring once. Sequenced sample: PBMCs. The origin of the receptors is a man aged 35-49 years in good health and CMV-seronegative.

This clone was counted only a few times. This chain connects TRBV13 to TRBJ2-3; 8 positions match TRBD1. The germline V gene encodes CDR1 PRHDT and CDR2 FYEKMQ (reference sequence). The CDR3 contains 14 residues. The J segment lost 5 bases and the V segment lost 5 bases, leaving 6 bases of the junction unmatched. The CDR3 bases are TGTGCCAGCAGCCGGACAGGGATTATAGATACGCAGTATTTT. This encodes CASSRTGIIDTQYF.

This clone was detected a few times. J is TRBJ2-5 and V is TRBV5-6; D is undetermined. This CDR3 spans 14 amino acids. Trimming took 0 bases from V and 1 from J, leaving 7 bases between them. The germline CDR1 and CDR2 sequences are SGHDT and YYEEEE. CDR3 sequence reads: CASSLGAGQETQYF. The CDR3 DNA follows: TGTGCCAGCAGCTTGGGGGCAGGCCAAGAGACCCAGTACTTC.

This clone was counted only a few times. The rearrangement uses TRBV6-1 and TRBJ2-2; D is possibly TRBD2 (5 bases). Germline loops: CDR1 MNHNS, CDR2 SASEGT. This CDR3 spans 14 amino acids. The V and J ends lost 8 bases and 0 bases respectively, with 10 bases between them. CDR3 in DNA: TGTGCCAGCCGAAGGACTGCGAACACCGGGGAGCTGTTTTTT. It is translated as CASRRTANTGELFF.

This clone appeared a few times. The CDR3 DNA is TGTGCCAGTAGTAGGCGGGATGGCACAGATACGCAGTATTTT. This sequence encodes CASSRRDGTDTQYF. The chain is built from TRBV19 and TRBJ2-3; D perhaps matches TRBD2 (6 bases). Trimming took off 4 bases at V and 1 base at J, with 9 bases between the two ends. CDR1 LNHDA and CDR2 SQIVND come from the germline V gene (reference sequence). CDR3 length: 14 amino acids.

This clone was detected a few times. The CDR3 nucleotides are TGTGCCAGCAGCTTAACAGAGTGGACACCCCTCCACTTT. It codes for CASSLTEWTPLHF. The V call is TRBV11-3, the J call TRBJ1-6; D gene ambiguous. The CDR3 is made up of 13 amino acids. Germline CDR1 and CDR2: SGHNT and YENEEA. Between the trimmed V and J ends, which lost 2 bases and 11 bases, there was a span of 10 bases.

This clone was detected only a few times. This rearrangement joins TRBV5-1 to TRBJ2-1, with 15 bases that match TRBD2. The germline gives CDR1 SGHRS, CDR2 YFSETQ. The V segment lost 4 bases and the J segment 3 bases; nucleotides outside the gene matches: 2. The CDR3 spans 16 residues. The DNA for the CDR3 is TGCGCCAGCAGCCCGGGACTAGCGGGGGGCTACAATGAGCAGTTCTTC. It yields the protein CASSPGLAGGYNEQFF.

In its sample, this clone was seen a few times. The chain carries TRBV5-6 and TRBJ1-3, with unresolved D. Germline V lookup: CDR1 SGHDT, CDR2 YYEEEE. Trimming removed 2 bases from V and 0 bases from J, with 6 bases in between. This CDR3 region has 14 residues. CDR3 bases: TGTGCCAGCAGCTTTAGTGGCTCTGGAAACACCATATATTTT. This codes for CASSFSGSGNTIYF.

The V call is TRBV10-1, the J call TRBJ2-1; D unclear. Trimming removed 2 bases at V and 6 bases at J, with 8 bases between. The CDR3 length is 13 residues. CDR1 is WNHNN, CDR2 SYGVQD, per germline (reference sequence). CDR3 residues: CASSETPGNEQFF. CDR3 DNA: TGCGCCAGCAGTGAGACGCCGGGCAATGAGCAGTTCTTC.

The rearrangement joins TRBV7-2 to TRBJ2-7; possibly TRBD1 for D (6 bases). The CDR3 totals 13 residues. Germline loops: CDR1 SGHTA, CDR2 FQGNSA. The germline V and J ends were trimmed by 5 bases and 4 bases, with 12 bases remaining between them. CDR3 amino acids: CASSLYREYEQYF. CDR3 DNA sequence: TGTGCCAGCAGCCTTTACAGGGAATACGAGCAGTACTTC.

The CDR3 region has the DNA TGTGCCAGTAGTTTAAACAGGGCCGGTTATAATTCACCCCTCCACTTT. It specifies CASSLNRAGYNSPLHF. The gene calls are TRBV19 and TRBJ1-6, with D tentatively TRBD1 (6 bases). This CDR3 comprises 16 residues. The germline V gene has CDR1 LNHDA and CDR2 SQIVND (reference sequence). V dropped 5 bases and J dropped 4 bases, with 15 bases sitting between them.

This clone was counted a few times. This chain links TRBV5-6 with TRBJ2-7, with 10 bases fitting TRBD2. The germline gives CDR1 SGHDT, CDR2 YYEEEE. V gave up 4 bases and J gave up 3 bases; unmatched junction bases: 10. The CDR3 totals 16 residues. The CDR3 loop is CASSTPSGLASYEQYF. CDR3 nucleotides: TGTGCCAGCAGCACGCCCTCGGGACTAGCGAGCTACGAGCAGTACTTC. Variable domain in full (rest from reference TRBV5-6 and TRBJ2-7): DAGVTQSPTHLIKTRGQQVTLRCSPKSGHDTVSWYQQALGQGPQFIFQYYEEEERQRGNFPDRFSGHQFPNYSSELNVNALLLGDSALYLCASSTPSGLASYEQYFGPGTRLTVT.

CDR3 bases: TGTGCCAGCAGCTCCGGACAGAGCTACGAGCAGTACTTC. It codes for CASSSGQSYEQYF. The chain combines TRBV7-9 with TRBJ2-7; D is possibly TRBD1 (6 bases). The germline gives CDR1 SEHNR, CDR2 FQNEAQ (reference sequence). The length of the CDR3 is 13 residues. The germline V and J ends were trimmed by 4 bases and 3 bases, with 10 bases remaining between them.

The sample holds a few counts of this clone. This rearrangement joins TRBV14 to TRBJ1-2; possible D gene TRBD1, 6 bases. Trimming pared 5 bases from V and 8 bases from J, leaving 15 bases between. The CDR3 runs 13 residues. In germline, CDR1 is SGHDN, CDR2 FVKESK. The CDR3 spells CASSSTHRAGYTF. In nucleotides, the CDR3 is TGTGCCAGCAGCTCCACGCACAGGGCAGGCTACACCTTC.

This clone occurred a few times. This chain connects TRBV7-2 to TRBJ2-4; 12 bases fit TRBD1. The CDR3 length is 18 residues. Looked up from germline, CDR1 is SGHTA and CDR2 is FQGNSA. Trimming at V came to 5 bases and at J to 3 bases, leaving 11 bases not matched to a gene. The DNA of the CDR3 is TGTGCCAGCAGCATAGTAGGGACAGGGGGCTTAGGCAAAAACATTCAGTACTTC. Its translation is CASSIVGTGGLGKNIQYF.

This chain joins TRBV11-2 and TRBJ2-1, with 9 positions matching TRBD1. V lost 4 bases to trimming and J lost 15 bases; unmatched junction nucleotides: 10. The germline CDR1 and CDR2 sequences are SGHAT and FQNNGV. CDR3 size: 13 residues. The CDR3 protein is CASSSSGDRVGFF. The CDR3 nucleotides read TGTGCCAGCAGCTCCTCAGGGGACAGGGTAGGGTTCTTC.

The chain has TRBV18 and TRBJ2-3; D gene unclear. The germline V gene has CDR1 KGHSH and CDR2 LQKENI. The CDR3 totals 15 residues. Trimming shortened V by 2 bases and J by 0 bases, and 9 bases separated the two germline ends. The CDR3 nucleotides are TGTGCCAGCTCACCAACCGGGTTAAGCACAGATACGCAGTATTTT. Amino acid sequence: CASSPTGLSTDTQYF.

In its sample, this clone was seen a few times. The chain has TRBV18 and TRBJ2-7; weak D call: TRBD1 (6 bases). This CDR3 comprises 15 residues. Germline V gives CDR1 KGHSH, CDR2 LQKENI. The germline V and J ends were trimmed by 0 bases and 2 bases, with 11 bases remaining between them. The CDR3 bases are TGTGCCAGCTCACCACCTCACAGGGCAGCCTACGAGCAGTACTTC. Translated: CASSPPHRAAYEQYF. The whole variable domain, remainder taken from reference TRBV18 and TRBJ2-7, is NAGVMQNPRHLVRRRGQEARLRCSPMKGHSHVYWYRQLPEEGLKFMVYLQKENIIDESGMPKERFSAEFPKEGPSILRIQQVVRGDSAAYFCASSPPHRAAYEQYFGPGTRLTVT.

This clone was detected a few times. As DNA, the CDR3 is TGTGCCAGCAGCTTCGGGACAGGCTTCTACAATGAGCAGTTCTTC. Encoded protein: CASSFGTGFYNEQFF. The rearrangement links TRBV7-2 to TRBJ2-1; 8 bases fit TRBD1. The junction had 4 bases not matched to a gene; V was cut back by 3 bases and J by 3 bases. The V gene's germline CDR1 is SGHTA and CDR2 FQGNSA. CDR3 length equals 15 residues.

This clone has more than one count but fewer than ten. Given a far larger clone just one base away, this is likely a sequencing read error. The gene calls are TRBV5-6 and TRBJ1-1; weak D call: TRBD1 (6 bases). The germline V gene encodes CDR1 SGHDT and CDR2 YYEEEE. This CDR3 region has 11 residues. CDR3 nucleotides: TGTGCCAGCCGCTTTGGGCAGGGGGCTTTCTTT. It specifies CASRFGQGAFF.

As regards this clone: The junction departs from the called germline gene at one end, perhaps through a read error. The chain joins TRBV6-5 to TRBJ1-1; TRBD1 aligns across 7 bases. The CDR3 is 15 residues long. Per germline, CDR1 MNHEY and CDR2 SVGAGI. CDR3 nucleotides: TGTGCTAGCAGTTACTCGGGACAGTTGAACACTGAAGCTTTCTTT. Encoded protein: CASSYSGQLNTEAFF.

This clone was observed a few times. This chain joins TRBV5-4 and TRBJ2-7; D call uncertain. Trimming pared 0 bases from V and 5 bases from J, leaving 9 bases between. Germline V gene data show CDR1 as SGHNT and CDR2 as YYREEE (reference sequence). The CDR3 totals 13 residues. CDR3 amino acids: CASSLAGRHEQYF. In DNA, the CDR3 is TGTGCCAGCAGCTTGGCGGGTCGGCACGAGCAGTACTTC.